The 30 T cell receptor beta chains below were found in one sample sequenced in a study of blood T cell repertoires in COVID-19. Data came from immunoSEQ multiplex PCR; TCRdb stores just in-frame clones and leaves some out. Of over 200,000 clones in the sample, about nine tenths were seen once. Sample: peripheral blood. These receptors were obtained from a man between 60 and 75 years old who had recovered from COVID-19.

The chain has TRBV5-6 and TRBJ1-2; TRBD1 matches at 11 bases. From germline, CDR1 is SGHDT and CDR2 YYEEEE. There are 16 residues in the CDR3. V was pared by 4 bases and J by 10 bases, with 15 bases of the junction left unmatched. This CDR3 reads CASSKGDRGAPIAYTF. Here the CDR3 DNA reads TGTGCCAGCAGCAAAGGGGACAGGGGGGCGCCGATAGCCTACACCTTC.

The V gene is TRBV7-9, the J gene TRBJ2-4, with a weak D call TRBD1 (5 bases). Germline values: CDR1 SEHNR, CDR2 FQNEAQ (reference sequence). V lost 5 bases to trimming and J lost 5 bases, with 16 bases between them. This CDR3 region has 15 residues. CDR3 bases: TGTGCCAGCAGCCCCCTCCAAGGGGTCCAAAACATTCAGTACTTC. Protein sequence: CASSPLQGVQNIQYF.

This clone was picked up a small number of times. The chain employs TRBV5-4 and TRBJ2-7; D may be TRBD1 (6 bases). Trimming took off 5 bases at V and 3 bases at J, with 18 bases between the two ends. The CDR3 runs to 15 residues. Per the germline V gene, CDR1 is SGHNT and CDR2 is YYREEE (reference sequence). The CDR3 sequence: CASSSGQHLGYEQYF. The CDR3 region has the DNA TGTGCCAGCAGTTCCGGACAGCACCTTGGCTACGAGCAGTACTTC.

This clone came up a few times. This chain connects TRBV7-2 to TRBJ2-5, with 8 bases matching TRBD2. This CDR3 spans 15 amino acids. CDR1 and CDR2 (germline): SGHTA, FQGNSA. Losses at the gene ends were 4 bases for V and 3 bases for J; bases not matched to a gene: 7. The CDR3 reads CASSWRTSREETQYF. The CDR3 DNA sequence: TGTGCCAGCAGCTGGAGGACTAGCAGGGAAGAGACCCAGTACTTC.

The rearrangement joins TRBV9 to TRBJ2-2; 8 bases are shared with TRBD1. The CDR3 contains 16 residues. V shed 3 bases and J 4 bases; nucleotides not matched to a gene: 8. Germline CDR1 and CDR2: SGDLS and YYNGEE. For the CDR3, the DNA is TGTGCCAGCAGCGGGGGGTCGGGACAGGTCACCGGGGAGCTGTTTTTT. Residues: CASSGGSGQVTGELFF.

The chain uses TRBV7-2 and TRBJ2-1; weak D call: TRBD2 (6 bases). Per the germline V gene, CDR1 is SGHTA and CDR2 is FQGNSA. V lost 7 bases, J lost 3 bases, and 25 bases lay in between. This CDR3 is 18 amino acids long. The CDR3 DNA follows: TGTGCCAGCATACCCCTTGGAGGGTGGGGGGTAGACTACAATGAGCAGTTCTTC. This gives the protein CASIPLGGWGVDYNEQFF.

This clone was picked up a small number of times. CDR3 coding DNA: TGTGCCAGCAGCTTCGGTCGGGGGGCGGTAGGTGGCTACACCTTC. Its translation: CASSFGRGAVGGYTF. The chain recombines TRBV7-8 with TRBJ1-2; D might be TRBD1 (6 bases). Trimming cost V 3 bases and J 7 bases, with 18 bases left between them. The CDR3 totals 15 residues. Germline V gene sequence: CDR1 SGHVS, CDR2 FQNEAQ.

CDR3 nucleotide sequence: TGCGCCAGCAGCTTGGCGTCCGCTACCTCCAAAGAGACCCAGTACTTC. Translation: CASSLASATSKETQYF. The gene calls are TRBV5-1 and TRBJ2-5; no clear D gene. Germline lookup yields CDR1 SGHRS and CDR2 YFSETQ. CDR3 length: 16 residues. Trimming pared 0 bases from V and 3 bases from J, leaving 15 bases between.

The V gene is TRBV4-1, the J gene TRBJ2-7; 7 nucleotides line up with TRBD2. This CDR3 has 16 amino acids. In germline, CDR1 is MGHRA, CDR2 YSYEKL. V trimming: 0 bases; J trimming: 5 bases; junction bases outside the gene matches: 10. The CDR3 DNA reads TGCGCCAGCAGCCAAGAGGGGGGGGGTGTTCTTGACGAGCAGTACTTC. It encodes CASSQEGGGVLDEQYF.

The J gene is TRBJ2-5, the V gene TRBV7-2, with D perhaps TRBD1 (5 bases). The CDR3 loop spans 14 amino acids. Trimming took 0 bases from V and 5 from J, leaving 10 bases between them. Germline V gives CDR1 SGHTA, CDR2 FQGNSA. The CDR3 sequence is CASSLAGVQETQYF. DNA for the CDR3: TGTGCCAGCAGCTTAGCAGGGGTCCAGGAGACCCAGTACTTC.

V is TRBV21-1 and J is TRBJ2-2; the DNA was not compared with TRBD2, the D call given in the table. TRBV21-1 is designated a pseudogene. The CDR3 is 17 residues long. Here the CDR3 reads CASSKAGSGGATGELFF. The CDR3 bases are TGTGCCAGCAGCAAAGCGGGGAGCGGGGGGGCGACCGGGGAGCTGTTTTTT.

The genes are TRBV3-1 (or the pseudogene TRBV3-2) and TRBJ2-5; 10 bases map to TRBD2. Germline CDR1 and CDR2: LGHDT and YNNKEL (reference sequence). The CDR3 runs to 15 residues. V lost 6 bases and J lost 5; bases outside the gene matches: 9. Here the CDR3 DNA reads TGTGCCAGCAGTCAAAGCGGGGGGGCTCGGGAGACCCAGTACTTC. It translates to CASSQSGGARETQYF.

This rearrangement joins TRBV7-9 to TRBJ1-1, with D maybe TRBD1 (5 bases). Germline V gene data show CDR1 as SEHNR and CDR2 as FQNEAQ (reference sequence). Trimming took off 2 bases at V and 4 bases at J, with 8 bases between the two ends. The CDR3 covers 13 residues. Here the CDR3 reads CASSLSTGTEAFF. The CDR3 DNA sequence: TGTGCCAGCAGCTTATCCACAGGCACTGAAGCTTTCTTT.

This clone was picked up one time. The V gene is TRBV6-6, the J gene TRBJ1-5, with TRBD1 identical over 8 bases. Germline V lookup: CDR1 MNHNY, CDR2 SVGAGI (reference sequence). This CDR3 has 15 residues. Trimming cost V 2 bases and J 6 bases; bases outside gene matches: 6. The CDR3 here is CASSYRDRSGQPQHF. CDR3 coding DNA: TGTGCCAGCAGTTACCGGGACAGGAGCGGTCAGCCCCAGCATTTT.

The rearrangement uses TRBV4-1 and TRBJ2-1; D is uncertain. The V and J ends lost 0 bases and 0 bases respectively, with 9 bases between them. The CDR3 is made up of 16 amino acids. The germline CDR1 and CDR2 sequences are MGHRA and YSYEKL. The CDR3 bases are TGCGCCAGCAGCCAAGATTTTGCAGACTCCTACAATGAGCAGTTCTTC. Translated: CASSQDFADSYNEQFF.

The chain combines TRBV29-1 with TRBJ1-3; D ambiguous. CDR1 and CDR2 from the germline V gene are SQVTM and ANQGSEA. The CDR3 loop spans 13 amino acids. V dropped 3 bases and J dropped 1 base, with 7 bases sitting between them. CDR3 region: CSVERISGNTIYF. The CDR3 DNA sequence: TGCAGCGTTGAGAGGATATCTGGAAACACCATATATTTT.

The rearrangement uses TRBV18 and TRBJ2-5; D unresolved. The V end was cut by 8 bases, the J end by 4 bases, with 8 bases between. The CDR3 spans 11 residues. Germline V gene sequence: CDR1 KGHSH, CDR2 LQKENI. In DNA form, the CDR3 reads TGTGCCAGCCAACAGTTAGAGACCCAGTACTTC. Amino acid sequence: CASQQLETQYF.

The V and J genes are TRBV20-1 and TRBJ2-7; perhaps TRBD1 as D (6 bases). Trimming removed 5 bases from V and 8 bases from J, with 13 bases in between. CDR3 length: 11 amino acids. Germline CDR1 is DFQATT and CDR2 is SNEGSKA (reference sequence). This CDR3 reads CSAAPGQQQYF. The CDR3 DNA reads TGCAGTGCTGCGCCGGGACAACAGCAGTACTTC.

The chain combines TRBV9 with TRBJ2-2, with 8 bases lining up with TRBD1. The J segment lost 4 bases and the V segment lost 4 bases, leaving 12 bases of the junction unmatched. CDR1 is SGDLS and CDR2 is YYNGEE in the germline V gene. The CDR3 is 17 residues long. The CDR3 nucleotides read TGTGCCAGCAGCCCCCGGGGTGGACAGGGATTCACCGGGGAGCTGTTTTTT. Amino acid sequence: CASSPRGGQGFTGELFF.

The rearrangement links TRBV6-6 to TRBJ1-1, with TRBD1 identical over 7 bases. The CDR3 is made up of 14 amino acids. The V segment lost 6 bases and the J segment 4 bases; nucleotides outside the gene matches: 8. The germline CDR1 and CDR2 sequences are MNHNY and SVGAGI (reference sequence). The CDR3 is CASRNDRAGTEAFF. DNA for the CDR3: TGTGCCAGCAGAAACGACAGGGCGGGCACTGAAGCTTTCTTT.

CDR3 in amino acids: CASTRGLGQGERSDYGYTF. Written as DNA, the CDR3 is TGTGCCAGTACCCGAGGATTGGGACAGGGGGAGCGTAGTGACTATGGCTACACCTTC. The gene calls are TRBV19 and TRBJ1-2, with 11 bases lining up with TRBD1. This CDR3 is built from 19 residues. After removal of 7 bases from V and 3 bases from J, the junction contained 19 bases not matched to a gene. CDR1 is LNHDA, CDR2 SQIVND, per germline (reference sequence). The complete variable domain, with remaining parts taken from reference TRBV19 and TRBJ1-2, reads DGGITQSPKYLFRKEGQNVTLSCEQNLNHDAMYWYRQDPGQGLRLIYYSQIVNDFQKGDIAEGYSVSREKKESFPLTVTSAQKNPTAFYLCASTRGLGQGERSDYGYTFGSGTRLTVV.

V and J are TRBV19 and TRBJ1-3; 9 positions match TRBD1. The CDR3 is 14 residues long. V lost 7 bases to trimming and J lost 4 bases; unmatched junction nucleotides: 5. The germline V gene has CDR1 LNHDA and CDR2 SQIVND (reference sequence). The CDR3 reads CASIPGTGGNTIYF. DNA of the CDR3: TGTGCCAGTATCCCCGGGACAGGGGGAAACACCATATATTTT.

The V gene is TRBV4-1, the J gene TRBJ2-7, with 9 bases fitting TRBD1. Trimming at V came to 5 bases and at J to 1 base, leaving 6 bases not matched to a gene. The CDR3 is 15 amino acids. CDR1 is MGHRA, CDR2 YSYEKL, per germline. The CDR3 here is CASSEPGTGSYEQYF. CDR3 coding DNA: TGCGCCAGCAGCGAACCCGGGACAGGGTCCTACGAGCAGTACTTC.

CDR3 in amino acids: CASTGGSLGTQYF. Here the CDR3 DNA reads TGTGCCAGCACGGGGGGATCTTTGGGGACCCAGTACTTC. The V gene is TRBV2, the J gene TRBJ2-5; TRBD2 aligns across 7 bases. J lost 7 bases, V lost 7 bases, and 9 bases had no gene match. The length of the CDR3 is 13 residues. CDR1 is SNHLY and CDR2 is FYNNEI in the germline V gene.

This clone was detected once. The chain carries TRBV27 and TRBJ2-7; D is unclear. The germline gives CDR1 MNHEY, CDR2 SMNVEV (reference sequence). The CDR3 spans 12 residues. V dropped 2 bases and J dropped 5 bases, with 7 bases sitting between them. As DNA, the CDR3 is TGTGCCAGCAGTTTAGGGCAGAACGAGCAGTACTTC. Its protein is CASSLGQNEQYF.

This clone came up a few times. V gene TRBV2 combines with J gene TRBJ1-1; 8 bases fit TRBD1. J was trimmed by 0 bases and V by 6 bases; bases with no gene match: 9. This CDR3 has 16 amino acids. Germline CDR1 is SNHLY and CDR2 is FYNNEI. The CDR3 bases are TGTGCCAGCAGGGGGGACAGGACGAACATGAACACTGAAGCTTTCTTT. It yields the protein CASRGDRTNMNTEAFF.

J is TRBJ2-5 and V is TRBV7-6; 12 bases are a match to TRBD1. Germline-derived CDR1 and CDR2 are SGHVS and FNYEAQ. The length of the CDR3 is 15 residues. The trim removed 6 bases at V and 2 bases at J, leaving 4 bases unmatched. For the CDR3, the DNA is TGTGCCAGCAGGGGGGACAGGGGGCGTCAAGAGACCCAGTACTTC. Translated, it gives CASRGDRGRQETQYF. Full variable domain (remainder filled in from reference TRBV7-6 and TRBJ2-5): GAGVSQSPRYKVTKRGQDVALRCDPISGHVSLYWYRQALGQGPEFLTYFNYEAQQDKSGLPNDRFSAERPEGSISTLTIQRTEQRDSAMYRCASRGDRGRQETQYFGPGTRLLVL.

This clone was seen only a few times. This rearrangement joins TRBV6-5 to TRBJ1-2; TRBD1 agrees at 11 bases. The CDR3 is 14 amino acids. The germline gives CDR1 MNHEY, CDR2 SVGAGI. J was trimmed by 4 bases and V by 8 bases; bases with no gene match: 6. As DNA, the CDR3 is TGTGCCAGCCACCGGACAGGGGGCTTCTATGGCTACACCTTC. The encoded protein is CASHRTGGFYGYTF.

The chain joins TRBV14 to TRBJ2-3, with 9 nucleotides matching TRBD1. The V segment lost 6 bases and the J segment 1 base; nucleotides outside the gene matches: 2. The CDR3 extends over 14 amino acids. Germline V CDR1 and CDR2: SGHDN, FVKESK. CDR3 residues: CASRGTGRTDTQYF. CDR3 DNA sequence: TGTGCCAGCAGGGGGACAGGGCGCACAGATACGCAGTATTTT.

J is TRBJ1-5 and V is TRBV11-2, with D unresolved. Germline CDR1 is SGHAT and CDR2 is FQNNGV. The CDR3 is 15 residues long. The germline V and J ends were trimmed by 0 bases and 2 bases, with 8 bases remaining between them. CDR3 sequence reads: CASSLDMSGNQPQHF. The CDR3, as DNA: TGTGCCAGCAGCTTAGATATGAGTGGCAATCAGCCCCAGCATTTT.